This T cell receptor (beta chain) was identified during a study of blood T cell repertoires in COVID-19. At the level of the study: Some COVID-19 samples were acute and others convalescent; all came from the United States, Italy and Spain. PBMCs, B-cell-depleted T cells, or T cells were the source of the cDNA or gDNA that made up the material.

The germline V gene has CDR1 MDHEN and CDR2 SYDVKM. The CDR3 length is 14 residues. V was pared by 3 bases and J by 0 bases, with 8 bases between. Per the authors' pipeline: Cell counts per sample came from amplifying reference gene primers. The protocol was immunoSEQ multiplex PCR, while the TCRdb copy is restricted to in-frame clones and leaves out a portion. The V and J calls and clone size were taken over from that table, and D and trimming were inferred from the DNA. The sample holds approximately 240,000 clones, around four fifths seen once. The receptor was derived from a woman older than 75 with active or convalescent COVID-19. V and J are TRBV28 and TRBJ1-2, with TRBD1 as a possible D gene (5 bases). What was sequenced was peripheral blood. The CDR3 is CASSLTAPNYGYTF. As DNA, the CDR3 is TGTGCCAGCAGTTTGACAGCCCCTAACTATGGCTACACCTTC.